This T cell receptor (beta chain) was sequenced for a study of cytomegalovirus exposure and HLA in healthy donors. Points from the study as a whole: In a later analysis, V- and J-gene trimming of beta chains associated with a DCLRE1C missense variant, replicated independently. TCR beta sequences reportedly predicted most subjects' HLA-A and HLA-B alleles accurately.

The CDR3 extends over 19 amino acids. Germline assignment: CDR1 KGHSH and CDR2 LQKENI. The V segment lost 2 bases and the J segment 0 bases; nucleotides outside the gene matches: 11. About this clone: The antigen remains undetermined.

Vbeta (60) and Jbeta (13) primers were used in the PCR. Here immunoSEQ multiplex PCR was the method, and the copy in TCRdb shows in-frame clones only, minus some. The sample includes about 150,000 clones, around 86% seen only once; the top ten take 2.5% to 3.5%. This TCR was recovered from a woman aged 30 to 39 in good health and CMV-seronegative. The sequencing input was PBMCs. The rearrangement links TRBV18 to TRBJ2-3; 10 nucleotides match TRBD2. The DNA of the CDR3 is TGTGCCAGCTCACCAGGGCTAGCGGGAGCTGCGGGGAGCACAGATACGCAGTATTTT. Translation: CASSPGLAGAAGSTDTQYF.